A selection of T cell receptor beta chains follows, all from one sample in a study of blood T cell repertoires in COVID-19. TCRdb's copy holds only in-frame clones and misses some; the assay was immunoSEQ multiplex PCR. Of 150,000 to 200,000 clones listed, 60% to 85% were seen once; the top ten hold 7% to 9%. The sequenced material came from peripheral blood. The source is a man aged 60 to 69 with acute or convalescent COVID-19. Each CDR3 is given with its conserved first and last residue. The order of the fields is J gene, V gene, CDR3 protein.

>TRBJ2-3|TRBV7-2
CASSLGGTGDNTQYF
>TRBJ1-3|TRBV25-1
CASSESGYNTIYF
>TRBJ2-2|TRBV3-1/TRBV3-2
CASTRQGFNGELFF
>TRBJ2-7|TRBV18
CASSSQSDYEQYF
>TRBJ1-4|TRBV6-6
CASSSTTAGGSEKLFF
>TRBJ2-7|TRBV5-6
CASSLVDSYEQYF
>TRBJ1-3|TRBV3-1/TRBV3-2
CASSHYTGSGNTIYF
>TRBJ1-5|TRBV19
CASSTRQGYSNQPQHF
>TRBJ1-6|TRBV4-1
CASSQVGSDRPITPLHF
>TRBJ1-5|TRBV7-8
CASSLSGATSNQPQHF
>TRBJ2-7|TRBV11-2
CASSSDRGRGEQYF
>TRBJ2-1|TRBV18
CASSSSPTSSEQFF
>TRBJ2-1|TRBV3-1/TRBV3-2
CASSLRTSGGAGEQFF
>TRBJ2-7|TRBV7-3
CASSSSQGGEQYF
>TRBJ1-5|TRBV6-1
CASSESAGQGWINQPQHF
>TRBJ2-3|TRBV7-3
CASSPGTGGYTQYF
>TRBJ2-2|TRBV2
CASKEGVNTGELFF
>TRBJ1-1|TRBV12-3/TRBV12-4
CASSRRQGGIAFF
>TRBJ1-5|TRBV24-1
CATSDLADPGPYSNQPQHF
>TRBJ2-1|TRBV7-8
CASSLGTGGGSDNEQFF
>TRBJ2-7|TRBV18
CASSPGTGGSYEQYF
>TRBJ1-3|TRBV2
CASSVSRGSGNTIYF
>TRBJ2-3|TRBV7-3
CASSPGGGAADTQYF
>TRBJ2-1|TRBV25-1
CASSNRGTNNEQFF
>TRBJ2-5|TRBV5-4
CASSPGGVAETQYF
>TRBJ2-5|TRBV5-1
CASSRDREETQYF
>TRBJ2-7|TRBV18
CASSPTGFPYEQYF
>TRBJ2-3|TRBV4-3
CASSQDSRTDTQYF
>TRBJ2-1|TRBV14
CASSQENRLSYNEQFF
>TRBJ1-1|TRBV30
CAWGHGTEAFF
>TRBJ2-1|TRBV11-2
CASSPGVPEQFF
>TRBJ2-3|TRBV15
CATSRGQGTDTQYF
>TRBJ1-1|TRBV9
CASSATGGTEAFF
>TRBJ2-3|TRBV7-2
CASRPGTGINEGTDTQYF
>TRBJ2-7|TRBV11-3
CASSRTGGGEQYF
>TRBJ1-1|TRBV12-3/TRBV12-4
CASSLQGTTEAFF
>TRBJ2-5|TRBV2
CASELQETQYF
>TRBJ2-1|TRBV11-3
CASSLGGTQIGNEQFF
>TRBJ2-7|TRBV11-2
CASSDSGTGWHEQYF
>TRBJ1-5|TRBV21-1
CASSNPNQPQHF
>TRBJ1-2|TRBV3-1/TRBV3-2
CASSQMGLTGYTF
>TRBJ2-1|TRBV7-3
CASSLSQGNEQFF
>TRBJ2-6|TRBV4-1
CASHAGASSGANVLTF
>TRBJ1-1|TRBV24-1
CATKGLTTEAFF
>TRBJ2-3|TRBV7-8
CASSLHQGGTYTDTQYF
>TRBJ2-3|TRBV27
CASRPSYAGTYTGDTQYF
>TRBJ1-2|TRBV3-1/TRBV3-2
CASSSSPNYGYTF
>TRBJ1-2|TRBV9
CASSAAGGGHEGYTF
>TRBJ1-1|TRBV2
CASRRENTEAFF
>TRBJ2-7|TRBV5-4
CASSFPPGQGSYEQYF
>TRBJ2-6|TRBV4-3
CASSQASPNIEVIGANVLTF
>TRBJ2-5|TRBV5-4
CASSIQVRQETQYF
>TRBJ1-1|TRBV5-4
CASSLQGYKNTEAFF